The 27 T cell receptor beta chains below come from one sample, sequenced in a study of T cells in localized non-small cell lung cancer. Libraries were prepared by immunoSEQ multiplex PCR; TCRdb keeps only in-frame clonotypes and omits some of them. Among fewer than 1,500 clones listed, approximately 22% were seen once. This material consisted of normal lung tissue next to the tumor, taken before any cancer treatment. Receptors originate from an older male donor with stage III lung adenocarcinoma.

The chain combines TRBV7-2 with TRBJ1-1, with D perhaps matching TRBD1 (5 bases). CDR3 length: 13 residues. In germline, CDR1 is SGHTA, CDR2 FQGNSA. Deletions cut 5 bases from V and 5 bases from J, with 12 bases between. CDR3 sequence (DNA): TGTGCCAGCAGCACCCAGCGGGGGACTGAAGCTTTCTTT. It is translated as CASSTQRGTEAFF.

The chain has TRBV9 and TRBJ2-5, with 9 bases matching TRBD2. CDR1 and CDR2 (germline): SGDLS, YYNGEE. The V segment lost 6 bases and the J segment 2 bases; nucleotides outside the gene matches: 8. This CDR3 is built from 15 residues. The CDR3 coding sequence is TGTGCCAGCAATCCGACTAGCGGTGCACAAGAGACCCAGTACTTC. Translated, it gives CASNPTSGAQETQYF. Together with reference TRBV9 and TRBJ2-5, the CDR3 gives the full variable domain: DSGVTQTPKHLITATGQRVTLRCSPRSGDLSVYWYQQSLDQGLQFLIQYYNGEERAKGNILERFSAQQFPDLHSELNLSSLELGDSALYFCASNPTSGAQETQYFGPGTRLLVL.

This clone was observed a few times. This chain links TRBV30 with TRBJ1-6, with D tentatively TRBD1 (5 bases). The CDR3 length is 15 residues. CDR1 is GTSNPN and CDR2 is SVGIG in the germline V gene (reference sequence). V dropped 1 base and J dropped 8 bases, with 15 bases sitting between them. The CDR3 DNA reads TGTGCCTGGAGTGGAAATCAGGGCGACGATTCACCCCTCCACTTT. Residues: CAWSGNQGDDSPLHF.

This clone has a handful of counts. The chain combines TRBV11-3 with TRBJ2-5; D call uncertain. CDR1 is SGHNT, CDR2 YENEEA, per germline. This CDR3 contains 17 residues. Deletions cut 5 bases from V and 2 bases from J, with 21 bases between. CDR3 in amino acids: CASSPWVRPTLQETQYF. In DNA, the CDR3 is TGTGCCAGCAGCCCGTGGGTCAGGCCGACCCTACAAGAGACCCAGTACTTC.

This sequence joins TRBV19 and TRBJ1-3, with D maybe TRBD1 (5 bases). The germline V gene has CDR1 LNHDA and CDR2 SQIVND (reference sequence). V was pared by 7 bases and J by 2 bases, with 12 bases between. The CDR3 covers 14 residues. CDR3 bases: TGTGCCAGTATCGACGGAGGGGCTGGAAACACCATATATTTT. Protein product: CASIDGGAGNTIYF.

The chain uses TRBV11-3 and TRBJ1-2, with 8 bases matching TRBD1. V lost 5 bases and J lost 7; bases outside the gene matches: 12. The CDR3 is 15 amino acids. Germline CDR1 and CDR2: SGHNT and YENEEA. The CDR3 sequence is CASSPGARRGLGYTF. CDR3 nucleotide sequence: TGTGCCAGCAGCCCAGGGGCCCGCAGGGGGCTTGGCTACACCTTC.

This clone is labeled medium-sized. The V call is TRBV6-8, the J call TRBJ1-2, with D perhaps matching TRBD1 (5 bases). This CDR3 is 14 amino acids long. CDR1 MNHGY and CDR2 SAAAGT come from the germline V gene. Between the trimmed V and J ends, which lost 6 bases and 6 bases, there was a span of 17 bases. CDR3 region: CASRSPGIIDGYTF. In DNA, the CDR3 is TGTGCCAGCAGGAGTCCAGGGATTATAGATGGCTACACCTTC.

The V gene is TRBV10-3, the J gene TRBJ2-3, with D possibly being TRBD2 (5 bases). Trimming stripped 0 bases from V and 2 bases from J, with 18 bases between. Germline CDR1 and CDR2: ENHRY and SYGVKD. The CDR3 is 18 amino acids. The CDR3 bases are TGTGCCATCAGTGAGTCGCTATCTCGGGGTGGGGTCACAGATACGCAGTATTTT. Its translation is CAISESLSRGGVTDTQYF.

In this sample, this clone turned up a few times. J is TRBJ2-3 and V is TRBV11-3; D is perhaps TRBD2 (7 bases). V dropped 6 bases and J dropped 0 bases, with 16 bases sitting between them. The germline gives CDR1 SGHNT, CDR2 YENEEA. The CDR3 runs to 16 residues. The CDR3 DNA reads TGTGCCAGCAGAACAAAAGGGGGGGTTAGCACAGATACGCAGTATTTT. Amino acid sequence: CASRTKGGVSTDTQYF.

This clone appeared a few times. The CDR3 loop reads CASSYGRDREYNEQFF. DNA of the CDR3: TGTGCCAGCAGTTATGGACGGGACAGAGAATACAATGAGCAGTTCTTC. The chain combines TRBV6-8 with TRBJ2-1; TRBD1 aligns across 7 bases. This CDR3 has 16 residues. The V gene end was trimmed by 3 bases and the J gene end by 4 bases; junction bases not matched to a gene: 9. Per germline, CDR1 MNHGY and CDR2 SAAAGT.

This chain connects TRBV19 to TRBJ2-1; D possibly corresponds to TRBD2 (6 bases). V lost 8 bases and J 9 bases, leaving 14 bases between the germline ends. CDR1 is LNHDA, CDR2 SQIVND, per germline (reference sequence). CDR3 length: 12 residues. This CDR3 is CASLGGVGEQFF. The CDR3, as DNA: TGTGCCAGTCTCGGCGGGGTTGGTGAGCAGTTCTTC.

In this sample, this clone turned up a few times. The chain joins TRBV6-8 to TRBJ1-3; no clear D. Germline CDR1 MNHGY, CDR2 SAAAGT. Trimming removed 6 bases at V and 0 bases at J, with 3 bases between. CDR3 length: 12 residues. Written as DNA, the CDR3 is TGTGCCAGCAGAACCTCTGGAAACACCATATATTTT. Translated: CASRTSGNTIYF.

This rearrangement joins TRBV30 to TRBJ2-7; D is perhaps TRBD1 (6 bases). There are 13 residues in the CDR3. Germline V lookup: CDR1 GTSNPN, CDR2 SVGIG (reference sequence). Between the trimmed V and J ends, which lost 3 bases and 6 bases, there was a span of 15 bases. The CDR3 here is CAWRTGYVGEQYF. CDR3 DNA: TGTGCCTGGAGAACAGGGTATGTAGGCGAGCAGTACTTC.

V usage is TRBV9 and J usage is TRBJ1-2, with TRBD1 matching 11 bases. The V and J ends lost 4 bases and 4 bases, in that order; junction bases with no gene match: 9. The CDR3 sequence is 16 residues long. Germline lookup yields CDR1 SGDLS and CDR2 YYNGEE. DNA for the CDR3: TGTGCCAGCAGCTTCAGGACAGGGGGCACGGGCTATGGCTACACCTTC. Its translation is CASSFRTGGTGYGYTF.

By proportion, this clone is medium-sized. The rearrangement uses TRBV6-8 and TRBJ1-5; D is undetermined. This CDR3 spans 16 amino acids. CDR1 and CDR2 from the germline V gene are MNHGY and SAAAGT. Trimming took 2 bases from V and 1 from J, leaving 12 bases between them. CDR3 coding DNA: TGTGCCAGCAGTTACCCGACACGGCGAAGCAATCAGCCCCAGCATTTT. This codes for CASSYPTRRSNQPQHF.

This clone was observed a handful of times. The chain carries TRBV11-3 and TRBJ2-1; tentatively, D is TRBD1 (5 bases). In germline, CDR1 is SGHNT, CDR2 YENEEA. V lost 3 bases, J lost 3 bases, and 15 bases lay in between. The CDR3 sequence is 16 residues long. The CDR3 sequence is CASSFPPGQHYNEQFF. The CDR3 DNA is TGTGCCAGCAGCTTCCCGCCAGGGCAGCACTACAATGAGCAGTTCTTC.

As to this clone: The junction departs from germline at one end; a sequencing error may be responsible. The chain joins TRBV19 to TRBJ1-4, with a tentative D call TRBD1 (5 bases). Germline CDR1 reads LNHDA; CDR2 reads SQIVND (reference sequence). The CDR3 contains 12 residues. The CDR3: CASLGPRGSGYF. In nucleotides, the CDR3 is TGTGCCAGCCTAGGGCCGAGGGGCTCTGGTTACTTT.

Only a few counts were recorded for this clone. CDR3 DNA: TGTGCCAGCAGCTTAGGGACTAGCAACAATGAGCAGTTCTTC. It encodes CASSLGTSNNEQFF. This rearrangement joins TRBV11-3 to TRBJ2-1, with 8 bases identical to TRBD2. Trimming took 1 base from V and 5 from J; bases not matched to a gene: 1. This CDR3 has 14 amino acids. Germline V lookup: CDR1 SGHNT, CDR2 YENEEA.

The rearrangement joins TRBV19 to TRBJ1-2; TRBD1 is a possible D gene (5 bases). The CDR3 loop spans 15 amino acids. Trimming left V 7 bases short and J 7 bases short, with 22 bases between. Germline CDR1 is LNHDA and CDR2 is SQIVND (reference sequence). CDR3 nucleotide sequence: TGTGCCAGTACCCCTGGTAGGAGCAGAAGGGGTGGCTACACCTTC. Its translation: CASTPGRSRRGGYTF.

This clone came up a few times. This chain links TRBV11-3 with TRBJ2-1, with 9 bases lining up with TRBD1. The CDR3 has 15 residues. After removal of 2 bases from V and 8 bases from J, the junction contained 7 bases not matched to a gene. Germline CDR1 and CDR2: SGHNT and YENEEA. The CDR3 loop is CASSLIGTGRDEQFF. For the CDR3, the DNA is TGTGCCAGCAGCTTAATCGGGACAGGGAGGGATGAGCAGTTCTTC. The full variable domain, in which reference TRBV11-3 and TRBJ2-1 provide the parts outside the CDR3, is EAGVVQSPRYKIIEKKQPVAFWCNPISGHNTLYWYLQNLGQGPELLIRYENEEAVDDSQLPKDRFSAERLKGVDSTLKIQPAELGDSAVYLCASSLIGTGRDEQFFGPGTRLTVL.

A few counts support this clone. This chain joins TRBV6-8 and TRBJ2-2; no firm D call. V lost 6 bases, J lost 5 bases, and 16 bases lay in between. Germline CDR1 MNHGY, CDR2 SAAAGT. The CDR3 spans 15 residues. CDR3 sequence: CASSEWVVVTGELFF. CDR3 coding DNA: TGTGCCAGCAGCGAGTGGGTGGTGGTGACCGGGGAGCTGTTTTTT.

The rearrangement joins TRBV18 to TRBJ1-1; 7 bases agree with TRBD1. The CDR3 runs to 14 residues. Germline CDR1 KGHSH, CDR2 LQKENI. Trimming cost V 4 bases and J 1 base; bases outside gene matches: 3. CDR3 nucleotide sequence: TGTGCCAGCTCACGGGGGACAGCGAACACTGAAGCTTTCTTT. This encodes CASSRGTANTEAFF.

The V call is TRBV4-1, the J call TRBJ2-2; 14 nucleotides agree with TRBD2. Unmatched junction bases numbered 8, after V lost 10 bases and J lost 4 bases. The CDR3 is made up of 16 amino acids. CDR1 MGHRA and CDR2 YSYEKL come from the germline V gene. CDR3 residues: CATGLAGVRGTGELFF. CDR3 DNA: TGCGCCACGGGACTAGCGGGGGTACGAGGCACCGGGGAGCTGTTTTTT.

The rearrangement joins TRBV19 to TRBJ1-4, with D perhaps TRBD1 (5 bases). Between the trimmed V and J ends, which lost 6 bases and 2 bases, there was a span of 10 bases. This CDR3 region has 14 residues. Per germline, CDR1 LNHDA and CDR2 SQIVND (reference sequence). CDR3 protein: CASRVQGTNEKLFF. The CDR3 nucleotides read TGTGCCAGTAGGGTGCAGGGCACTAATGAAAAACTGTTTTTT.

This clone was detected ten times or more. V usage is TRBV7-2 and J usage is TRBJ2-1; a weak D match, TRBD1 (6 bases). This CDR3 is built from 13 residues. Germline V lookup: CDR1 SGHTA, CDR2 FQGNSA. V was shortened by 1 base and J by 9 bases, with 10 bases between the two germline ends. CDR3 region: CASSLGRGGEQFF. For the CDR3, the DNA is TGTGCCAGCAGCTTAGGCAGGGGCGGTGAGCAGTTCTTC.

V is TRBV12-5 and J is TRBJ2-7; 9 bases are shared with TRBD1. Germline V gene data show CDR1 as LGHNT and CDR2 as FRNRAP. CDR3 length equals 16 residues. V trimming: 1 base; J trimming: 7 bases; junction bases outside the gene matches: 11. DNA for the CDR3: TGTGCTAGTGGTTTGGGCTCCTCGACAGGGGGTGAGGAGCAGTACTTC. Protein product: CASGLGSSTGGEEQYF.

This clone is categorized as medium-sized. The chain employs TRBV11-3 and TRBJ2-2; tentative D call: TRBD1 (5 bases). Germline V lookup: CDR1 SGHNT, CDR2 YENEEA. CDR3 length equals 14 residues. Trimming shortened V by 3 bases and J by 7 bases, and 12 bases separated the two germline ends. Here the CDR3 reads CASSFSGRGGELFF. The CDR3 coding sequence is TGTGCCAGCAGCTTTTCAGGGCGCGGCGGGGAGCTGTTTTTT.